This TCR beta chain was identified in a study of blood T cell repertoires in COVID-19. Repertoires were generated with immunoSEQ multiplex PCR, while TCRdb's copy carries only in-frame clones and drops some. Of hundreds of thousands of clones listed, around 85% are singletons. This CDR3 comprises 15 residues. Germline lookup yields CDR1 ENHRY and CDR2 SYGVKD. The V segment lost 0 bases and the J segment 5 bases; nucleotides outside the gene matches: 6. The sequencing input was peripheral blood. The chain carries TRBV10-3 and TRBJ1-2; the match to TRBD1 covers 7 bases. The source of this sequence is a woman over 75 with acute or convalescent COVID-19. CDR3 region: CAISESSTGVYGYTF. In DNA form, the CDR3 reads TGTGCCATCAGTGAGTCCTCCACAGGGGTTTATGGCTACACCTTC.